This paragraph covers one T cell receptor beta chain sequence. The source of the sample is a study of blood T cell repertoires in COVID-19. V was shortened by 5 bases and J by 0 bases, with 8 bases between the two germline ends. CDR1 and CDR2 from the germline V gene are SGHNT and YENEEA. The CDR3 loop spans 13 amino acids. Original analysis: By means of reference gene primer amplification, nucleated cell counts were estimated. Repertoires were generated with immunoSEQ multiplex PCR, while TCRdb's copy carries only in-frame clones and drops some. That table furnishes V, J and clone size, whereas the DNA furnished D and trimming. This table has approximately 84,000 clones, 83% appearing once.

This sequence was found in a woman older than 75 with acute or convalescent COVID-19. V usage is TRBV11-3 and J usage is TRBJ2-7, with D possibly matching TRBD2 (6 bases). Source material: peripheral blood. The CDR3 bases are TGTGCCAGCAGCGTGACTAGCTCCTACGAGCAGTACTTC. Its translation: CASSVTSSYEQYF.